A selection of T cell receptor beta chains follows, all from one sample in a study of persistence of HIV-infected CD4 T cells. Antigens for these TCRs are unknown. TCRdb keeps only in-frame clones here, not all; method: immunoSEQ multiplex PCR. The repertoire holds tens of thousands of clones, with 82% as singletons. This material consisted of CD4+ T cells sorted from PBMCs after roughly 18-hour stimulation, taken from a patient who received antiretroviral therapy. These receptors were collected from an adult woman with HIV who was CMV-seropositive. Each CDR3 is given with its conserved first and last residue. The order of the fields is D gene, V gene, clone size, J gene, CDR3 DNA, CDR3 protein. The D gene is left open where the match is weak. Size is omitted from some rows. Given values are once, few, many or a class for expanded clones.

d_gene: .; v_gene: TRBV19; abundance: once; j_gene: TRBJ1-5; CDR3nt: TGTGCCAGTAGCCCGCAGGATTTAGCAAATCAGCCCCAGCATTTT; CDR3aa: CASSPQDLANQPQHF
d_gene: .; v_gene: TRBV5-5; abundance: .; j_gene: TRBJ1-2; CDR3nt: TGTGCCAGCAGCTTTAGCTATGGCTACACCTTC; CDR3aa: CASSFSYGYTF
d_gene: .; v_gene: TRBV5-6; abundance: .; j_gene: TRBJ1-1; CDR3nt: TGTGCCAGCAGCTTGCCATCAGGGTTATCGGAGAAGAACACTGAAGCTTTCTTT; CDR3aa: CASSLPSGLSEKNTEAFF
d_gene: TRBD1; v_gene: TRBV7-9; abundance: .; j_gene: TRBJ1-2; CDR3nt: TGTGCCAGCAGCCCGAGACAGGGAAGGATCGGGTATGGCTACACCTTC; CDR3aa: CASSPRQGRIGYGYTF
d_gene: TRBD2; v_gene: TRBV2; abundance: .; j_gene: TRBJ2-3; CDR3nt: TGTGCCAGCATTCAGACTAGCGGGAGGGTTTGGGATACGCAGTATTTT; CDR3aa: CASIQTSGRVWDTQYF
d_gene: TRBD1; v_gene: TRBV6-6; abundance: .; j_gene: TRBJ2-7; CDR3nt: TGTGCCAGTATGCCGGGACAGCGAAACTACGAGCAGTACTTC; CDR3aa: CASMPGQRNYEQYF
d_gene: .; v_gene: TRBV5-1; abundance: .; j_gene: TRBJ1-4; CDR3nt: TGCGCCAGCAGCTTGGCCCTGGGGACTGAAAAACTGTTTTTT; CDR3aa: CASSLALGTEKLFF
d_gene: TRBD1; v_gene: TRBV4-1; abundance: .; j_gene: TRBJ2-2; CDR3nt: TGCGCCAGTGGAAGGGAGTTACAGGGGAACGGGGAGCTGTTTTTT; CDR3aa: CASGRELQGNGELFF
d_gene: .; v_gene: TRBV7-9; abundance: .; j_gene: TRBJ2-3; CDR3nt: TGTGCCAGCAGTCAGTTGGGTGGCCTTCAGGATACGCAGTATTTT; CDR3aa: CASSQLGGLQDTQYF
d_gene: TRBD2; v_gene: TRBV7-3; abundance: .; j_gene: TRBJ2-2; CDR3nt: TGTGCCAGCAGCTTAAGGGGTAGCGGGAGAGGGACCACCGGGGAGCTGTTTTTT; CDR3aa: CASSLRGSGRGTTGELFF
d_gene: .; v_gene: TRBV28; abundance: .; j_gene: TRBJ1-3; CDR3nt: TGTGCCAGCAGTCTCACAGGGATCCACTCTGGAAACACCATATATTTT; CDR3aa: CASSLTGIHSGNTIYF
d_gene: .; v_gene: TRBV18; abundance: .; j_gene: TRBJ1-1; CDR3nt: TGTGCCAGCTCACCGTTGCCCACTGAAGCTTTCTTT; CDR3aa: CASSPLPTEAFF
d_gene: TRBD1; v_gene: TRBV3-1/TRBV3-2; abundance: .; j_gene: TRBJ1-1; CDR3nt: TGTGCCAGCAGCCAAGATTACAGGGGCACTGAAGCTTTCTTT; CDR3aa: CASSQDYRGTEAFF
d_gene: .; v_gene: TRBV5-1; abundance: .; j_gene: TRBJ1-1; CDR3nt: TGCGCCAGCAGCTTCGGCGGGGGCGCGAGGGGCACTGAAGCTTTCTTT; CDR3aa: CASSFGGGARGTEAFF
d_gene: .; v_gene: TRBV3-1/TRBV3-2; abundance: .; j_gene: TRBJ1-2; CDR3nt: TGTGCCAGCAGCCAAGATCGATATAGCACCTTC; CDR3aa: CASSQDRYSTF
d_gene: TRBD2; v_gene: TRBV18; abundance: .; j_gene: TRBJ2-7; CDR3nt: TGTGCCAGCTCACCTACTAGCGGTCCGTACGAGCAGTACTTC; CDR3aa: CASSPTSGPYEQYF
d_gene: .; v_gene: TRBV28; abundance: .; j_gene: TRBJ2-1; CDR3nt: TGTGCCAGCACCCCAGGTGATTCTTATGAGCAGTTCTTC; CDR3aa: CASTPGDSYEQFF
d_gene: .; v_gene: TRBV5-4; abundance: .; j_gene: TRBJ1-3; CDR3nt: TGTGCCAGCAGCTTGGCGGGCGCTGGAAACACCATATATTTT; CDR3aa: CASSLAGAGNTIYF
d_gene: .; v_gene: TRBV28; abundance: .; j_gene: TRBJ1-1; CDR3nt: TGTGCCAGCACCATGAACACTGAAGCTTTCTTT; CDR3aa: CASTMNTEAFF
d_gene: .; v_gene: TRBV7-8; abundance: .; j_gene: TRBJ1-1; CDR3nt: TGTGCCAGCAGCCCCATAGGGCAGAAAGCTTTCTTT; CDR3aa: CASSPIGQKAFF
d_gene: TRBD1; v_gene: TRBV28; abundance: once; j_gene: TRBJ1-2; CDR3nt: TGTGCCAGCAGTCCGACAGGGGTCTATGGCTACACCTTC; CDR3aa: CASSPTGVYGYTF
d_gene: .; v_gene: TRBV5-1; abundance: .; j_gene: TRBJ2-3; CDR3nt: TGCGCCAGCAGCTGGCGACAGCCCACAGATACGCAGTATTTT; CDR3aa: CASSWRQPTDTQYF
d_gene: .; v_gene: TRBV6-2/TRBV6-3; abundance: .; j_gene: TRBJ1-2; CDR3nt: TGTGCCAGCAGTTACGTCCAGGACGGGTGGGGCTACACCTTC; CDR3aa: CASSYVQDGWGYTF
d_gene: .; v_gene: TRBV3-1/TRBV3-2; abundance: .; j_gene: TRBJ2-1; CDR3nt: TGTGCCAGCAGCCAAGCGGACGGTACTCAGCAGTTCTTC; CDR3aa: CASSQADGTQQFF
d_gene: TRBD1; v_gene: TRBV11-3; abundance: .; j_gene: TRBJ1-3; CDR3nt: TGTGCCAGCAGCCCGACGGGACAGGGGAAAGGAAACACCATATATTTT; CDR3aa: CASSPTGQGKGNTIYF
d_gene: TRBD1; v_gene: TRBV7-2; abundance: .; j_gene: TRBJ1-5; CDR3nt: TGTGCCAGCAGCACGGGACAGGGGGTCAAGCCCCAGCATTTT; CDR3aa: CASSTGQGVKPQHF
d_gene: .; v_gene: TRBV19; abundance: .; j_gene: TRBJ1-4; CDR3nt: TGTGCCAGCTCAAAGTCAGGGTCTAATGAAAAACTGTTTTTT; CDR3aa: CASSKSGSNEKLFF
d_gene: .; v_gene: TRBV6-5; abundance: .; j_gene: TRBJ2-3; CDR3nt: TGTGCCAGCAGTTACTCACTCGTTGGGGATACGCAGTATTTT; CDR3aa: CASSYSLVGDTQYF
d_gene: .; v_gene: TRBV5-1; abundance: .; j_gene: TRBJ1-1; CDR3nt: TGCGCCAGCAGCCTGAGGGCGTCCATAGACACTGAAGCTTTCTTT; CDR3aa: CASSLRASIDTEAFF
d_gene: TRBD1; v_gene: TRBV5-1; abundance: .; j_gene: TRBJ2-2; CDR3nt: TGCGCCAGCAGCAGGGGACAGGGGGATCACGGGGAGCTGTTTTTT; CDR3aa: CASSRGQGDHGELFF
d_gene: .; v_gene: TRBV29-1; abundance: .; j_gene: TRBJ2-1; CDR3nt: TGCAGCGTTGAAGCGGGGCAGCGTGAGCAGTTCTTC; CDR3aa: CSVEAGQREQFF
d_gene: TRBD1; v_gene: TRBV7-2; abundance: .; j_gene: TRBJ2-7; CDR3nt: TGTGCCAGCAGCTTACTACAGGGGTACGAGCAGTACTTC; CDR3aa: CASSLLQGYEQYF